These 6 T cell receptor beta chains share one sample of origin, sequenced in a study of T cells expressing NK-cell markers. With the 5' RACE reads reprocessed, TCRdb shows one record per CDR3 protein and no DNA. This sample's clone table lists fewer than 550,000 distinct CDR3 sequences. Sequences were obtained from blood T cells: a sorted CD56 or NKG2C T cell subset, CD4+ or CD8+ T cells, or bulk PBMC T cells (not recorded which). These receptors were taken from a woman in her forties or fifties in good health.

This chain connects TRBV19 to TRBJ2-1; TCRdb picks TRBD2, but there is no DNA to check that call. Germline V CDR1 and CDR2: LNHDA, SQIVND (reference sequence). The CDR3 is 16 residues long. The CDR3 reads CASSIDAASGSNEQFF.

V gene TRBV29-1 combines with J gene TRBJ2-3; TCRdb proposes TRBD2, but this gene call is untestable without DNA. CDR3 length: 13 residues. Germline CDR1 and CDR2: SQVTM and ANQGSEA. CDR3 loop: CSVDPSGRDTQYF.

The V call is TRBV7-9, the J call TRBJ2-1; TCRdb's D gene call, TRBD2, goes unchecked for lack of DNA. This CDR3 is 15 amino acids long. Germline V gene data show CDR1 as SEHNR and CDR2 as FQNEAQ (reference sequence). The CDR3 is CASRAAGVRDNEQFF. The full variable domain, rest sourced from reference TRBV7-9 and TRBJ2-1, is DTGVSQNPRHKITKRGQNVTFRCDPISEHNRLYWYRQTLGQGPEFLTYFQNEAQLEKSRLLSDRFSAERPKGSFSTLEIQRTEQGDSAMYLCASRAAGVRDNEQFFGPGTRLTVL.

V and J are TRBV4-1 and TRBJ2-5; checking the TCRdb D call of TRBD1 is not possible without DNA. The germline V gene has CDR1 MGHRA and CDR2 YSYEKL. The CDR3 is 13 amino acids. The CDR3 spells CASSHGQWETQYF.

The chain employs TRBV14 and TRBJ2-3. The germline gives CDR1 SGHDN, CDR2 FVKESK. The CDR3 is made up of 15 amino acids. The CDR3 reads CASSQIRTGTDTQYF.

The chain recombines TRBV6-1 with TRBJ2-1. Germline CDR1 reads MNHNS; CDR2 reads SASEGT. The CDR3 is 12 residues long. This chain's CDR3 is CASLFSSNEQFF.